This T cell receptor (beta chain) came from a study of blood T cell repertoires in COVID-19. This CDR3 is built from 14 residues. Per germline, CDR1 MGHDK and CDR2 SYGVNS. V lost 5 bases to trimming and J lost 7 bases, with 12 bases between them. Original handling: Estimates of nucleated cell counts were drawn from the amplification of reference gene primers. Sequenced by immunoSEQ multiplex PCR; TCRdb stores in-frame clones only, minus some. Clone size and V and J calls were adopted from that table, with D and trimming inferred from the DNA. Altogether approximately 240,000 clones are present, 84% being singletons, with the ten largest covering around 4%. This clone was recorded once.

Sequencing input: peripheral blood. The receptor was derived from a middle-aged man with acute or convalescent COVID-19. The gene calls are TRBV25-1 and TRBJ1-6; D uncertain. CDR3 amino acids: CASSPETWNSPLHF. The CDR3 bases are TGTGCCAGCAGTCCTGAGACTTGGAATTCACCCCTCCACTTT.